The clone carrying this TCR beta chain was detected only a few times. Its antigen is not known. CDR3 length equals 12 residues. V lost 7 bases and J 1 base, leaving 7 bases between the germline ends. Germline loops: CDR1 MNHNS, CDR2 SASEGT. These data belong to a study of glioma-infiltrating T cells. Whole-study results and caveats: Only very few CDR3 sequences appeared in both tissue and blood. Gliomas, especially low-grade, showed above-expected tissue-blood divergence; non-neoplastic patients showed below.

Using RNA template, CDR3s of TCR alpha and beta were amplified with iRepertoire arm-PCR. Via MiXCR, TCRdb re-called the multiplex PCR reads, giving one row per CDR3 protein. This repertoire shows about 140,000 distinct CDR3 sequences, 30% to 40% found once; its top ten account for around 20%. J is TRBJ2-5 and V is TRBV6-1; no reliable D call. The receptor's source is a human donor with low-grade glioma or glioblastoma, undergoing nonglioma brain surgery, or in good health (not recorded which). The source material was glioma tissue, nonneoplastic brain tissue, or PBMCs (not recorded which). The CDR3 DNA reads as TGTGCCAGCATACTAATCCAAGAGACCCAGTACTTC. Residues: CASILIQETQYF.